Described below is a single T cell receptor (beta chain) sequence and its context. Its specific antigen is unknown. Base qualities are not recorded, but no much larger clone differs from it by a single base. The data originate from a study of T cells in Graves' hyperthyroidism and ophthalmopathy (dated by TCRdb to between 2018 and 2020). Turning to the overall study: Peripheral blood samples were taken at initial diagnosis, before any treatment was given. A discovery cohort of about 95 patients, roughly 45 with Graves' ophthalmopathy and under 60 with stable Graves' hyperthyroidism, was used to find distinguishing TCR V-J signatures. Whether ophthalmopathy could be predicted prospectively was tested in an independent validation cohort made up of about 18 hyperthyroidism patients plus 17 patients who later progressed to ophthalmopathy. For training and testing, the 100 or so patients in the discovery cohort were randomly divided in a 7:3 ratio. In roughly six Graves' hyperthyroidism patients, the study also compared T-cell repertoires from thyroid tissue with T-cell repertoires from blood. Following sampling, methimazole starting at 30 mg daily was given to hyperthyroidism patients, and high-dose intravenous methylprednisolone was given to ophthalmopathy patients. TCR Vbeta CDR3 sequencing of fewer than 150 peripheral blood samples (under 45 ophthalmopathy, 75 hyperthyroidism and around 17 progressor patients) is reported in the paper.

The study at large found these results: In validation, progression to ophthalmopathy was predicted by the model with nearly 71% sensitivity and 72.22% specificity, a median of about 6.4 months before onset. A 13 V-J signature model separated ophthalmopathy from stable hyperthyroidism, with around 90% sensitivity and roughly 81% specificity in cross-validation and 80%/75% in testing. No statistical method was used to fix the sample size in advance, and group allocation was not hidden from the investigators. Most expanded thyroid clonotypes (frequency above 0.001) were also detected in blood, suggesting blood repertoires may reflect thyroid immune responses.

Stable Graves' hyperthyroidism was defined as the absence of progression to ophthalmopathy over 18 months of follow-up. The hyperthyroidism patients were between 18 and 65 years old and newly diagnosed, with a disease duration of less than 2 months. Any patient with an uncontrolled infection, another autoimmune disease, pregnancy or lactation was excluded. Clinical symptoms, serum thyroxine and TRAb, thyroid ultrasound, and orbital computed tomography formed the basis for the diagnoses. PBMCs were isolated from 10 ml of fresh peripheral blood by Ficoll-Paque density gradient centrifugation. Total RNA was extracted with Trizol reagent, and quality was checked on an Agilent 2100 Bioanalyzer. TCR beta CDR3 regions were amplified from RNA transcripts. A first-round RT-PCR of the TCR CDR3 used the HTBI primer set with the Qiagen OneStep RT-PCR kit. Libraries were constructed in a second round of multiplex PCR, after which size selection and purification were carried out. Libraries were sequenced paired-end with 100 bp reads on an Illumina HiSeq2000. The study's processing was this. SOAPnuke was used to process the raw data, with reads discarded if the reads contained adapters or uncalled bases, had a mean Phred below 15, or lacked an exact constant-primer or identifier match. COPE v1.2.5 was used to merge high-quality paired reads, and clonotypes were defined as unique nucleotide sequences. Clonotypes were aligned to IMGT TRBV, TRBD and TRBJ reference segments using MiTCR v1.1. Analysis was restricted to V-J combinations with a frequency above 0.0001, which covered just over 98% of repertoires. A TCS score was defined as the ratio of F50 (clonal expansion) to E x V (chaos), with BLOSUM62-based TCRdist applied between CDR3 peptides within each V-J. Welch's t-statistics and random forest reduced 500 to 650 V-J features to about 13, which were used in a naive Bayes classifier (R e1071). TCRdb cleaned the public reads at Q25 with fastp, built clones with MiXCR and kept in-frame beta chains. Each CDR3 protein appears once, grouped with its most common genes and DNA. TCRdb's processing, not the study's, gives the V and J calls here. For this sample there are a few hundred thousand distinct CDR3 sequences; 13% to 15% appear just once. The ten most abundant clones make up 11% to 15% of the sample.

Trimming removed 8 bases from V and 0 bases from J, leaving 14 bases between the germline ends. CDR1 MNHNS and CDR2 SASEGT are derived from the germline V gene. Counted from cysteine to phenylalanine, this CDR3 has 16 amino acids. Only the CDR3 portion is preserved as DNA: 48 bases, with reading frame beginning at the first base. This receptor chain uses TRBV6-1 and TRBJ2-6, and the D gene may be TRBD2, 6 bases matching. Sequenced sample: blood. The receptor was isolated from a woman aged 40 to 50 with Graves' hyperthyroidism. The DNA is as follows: TGTGCCAGCTCTGCTATGGGGGGCTCTGGGGCCAACGTCCTGACTTTC. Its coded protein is CASSAMGGSGANVLTF.